A selection of T cell receptor beta chains follows, all from one sample in a study of cytomegalovirus exposure and HLA in healthy donors. The repertoire was sequenced with immunoSEQ multiplex PCR; TCRdb's copy has only in-frame clones and lacks some. This repertoire includes around 50,000 clones. The sample was PBMCs. The source is a woman in her 40s in good health and CMV-seronegative. CDR3s include the opening cysteine and the closing phenylalanine or tryptophan. The order of the fields is V gene, D gene, clone size, J gene, CDR3 DNA, CDR3 protein. A D gene is named only where the DNA matches it firmly. Size is stated for part of the rows, as once, few or many counts, or as a class when the clone is expanded.

>TRBV21-1|.|.|TRBJ1-2
TGTGCCAGCAGCCACAGGGGAGTGAGCTATGGCTACACCTTC
CASSHRGVSYGYTF
>TRBV19|TRBD1|.|TRBJ2-5
TGTGCCAGTTGGGGACAGGGGAGGGAGACCCAGTACTTC
CASWGQGRETQYF
>TRBV7-9|TRBD1|.|TRBJ1-1
TGTGCCAGCAGCTTACTGAGGACAGGGGGCACTGAAGCTTTCTTT
CASSLLRTGGTEAFF
>TRBV30|.|.|TRBJ2-1
TGTGCCTGGGAACAAAGTCAGGGACAAGTAAATGAGCAGTTCTTC
CAWEQSQGQVNEQFF
>TRBV6-1|TRBD1|.|TRBJ2-5
TGTGCCAGCTCCCCCAGGGACAGAAAAGAGACCCAGTACTTC
CASSPRDRKETQYF
>TRBV5-1|.|.|TRBJ1-1
TGCGCCAGCAGCTTCTTCGACAGCGGGGAAAGAGCTTTCTTT
CASSFFDSGERAFF
>TRBV2|.|.|TRBJ2-7
TGTGCCAGCAGGCAGGGAGGATACTACGAGCAGTACTTC
CASRQGGYYEQYF
>TRBV7-3|.|.|TRBJ1-1
TGTGCCAGCAGCTTAACTGGCAGGATATCTGAAGCTTTCTTT
CASSLTGRISEAFF
>TRBV9|TRBD2|.|TRBJ2-3
TGTGCCAGCTCGGGGGGTAGTGTAGTCGCAGATACGCAGTATTTT
CASSGGSVVADTQYF
>TRBV4-2|.|.|TRBJ2-5
TGTGCCAGCAGCCGGACTTATGGAACCAAAGAGACCCAGTACTTC
CASSRTYGTKETQYF
>TRBV29-1|TRBD2|.|TRBJ2-2
TGCAGCGTTTCCGGGACTAGCGGCGGCACCGGGGAGCTGTTTTTT
CSVSGTSGGTGELFF
>TRBV29-1|TRBD2|.|TRBJ2-5
TGCAGCGTTGCCGGACTAGCGGGGAAAGAGACCCAGTACTTC
CSVAGLAGKETQYF
>TRBV5-1|.|.|TRBJ2-7
TGCGCCAGCAGCTTGAGAGGCGGTTTCTACGAGCAGTACTTC
CASSLRGGFYEQYF
>TRBV5-6|TRBD1|.|TRBJ1-6
TGTGCCAGCAGCTTAGGAGTCCACGGGACAGGGGTTGGGTCACCCCTCCACTTT
CASSLGVHGTGVGSPLHF
>TRBV6-1|.|.|TRBJ1-2
TGTGCCAGCAGCCTCGAACGGGGAGATGGCTACACCTTC
CASSLERGDGYTF
>TRBV2|TRBD2|.|TRBJ2-7
TGTGCCAGTTATAGCGGGGAGGGCTCCTACGAGCAGTACTTC
CASYSGEGSYEQYF
>TRBV11-3|TRBD2|.|TRBJ2-1
TGTGCCAGCACCAAAGAGCGGGACTACTACAATGAGCAGTTCTTC
CASTKERDYYNEQFF
>TRBV28|.|.|TRBJ1-2
TGTGCCAGCAGTTTACCTCCCCTCTATGGCTACACCTTC
CASSLPPLYGYTF
>TRBV5-4|TRBD1|.|TRBJ2-7
TGTGCCAGCAGCTACCGTCCGACAGGGGGCACCTACGAGCAGTACTTC
CASSYRPTGGTYEQYF
>TRBV27|.|.|TRBJ1-2
TGTGCCAGTTGGAACAGGGCTGGGAGCTATGGCTACACCTTC
CASWNRAGSYGYTF
>TRBV6-1|TRBD1|.|TRBJ1-4
TGTGCCAGCAGTGAAGGACAGGGGGCAACTAATGGAAAACTGTTTTTT
CASSEGQGATNGKLFF
>TRBV30|.|.|TRBJ1-2
TGTGCCTGGAGTGACTTTAAGGACTTCAACTATGGCTACACCTTC
CAWSDFKDFNYGYTF
>TRBV19|.|.|TRBJ1-2
TGTGCCAGTAGTATTTACGGGGGGTCCTATGGCTACACCTTC
CASSIYGGSYGYTF
>TRBV19|TRBD1|.|TRBJ1-2
TGTGCCAGTAGTAGGTCGGGACAGGGGGACTATGGCTACACCTTC
CASSRSGQGDYGYTF
>TRBV4-1|TRBD1|.|TRBJ1-4
TGCGCCAGCAGCCAGGCAGGGACAGCCATTAATGAAAAACTGTTTTTT
CASSQAGTAINEKLFF
>TRBV6-5|TRBD1|.|TRBJ1-4
TGTGCCACTCGAGGGGGCCTCACTAATGAAAAACTGTTTTTT
CATRGGLTNEKLFF
>TRBV5-1|.|.|TRBJ2-1
TGCGCCAGCCACCTTGCCCCCGCGAGCTCCGACAATGAGCAGTTCTTC
CASHLAPASSDNEQFF
>TRBV6-6|TRBD1|.|TRBJ1-1
TGTGCCAGCAGGCTACAGGGGGCTGAAGCTTTCTTT
CASRLQGAEAFF
>TRBV27|TRBD2|.|TRBJ2-7
TGTGCCAGCAGTTTAGCGGGGGACCTAAACTACGAGCAGTACTTC
CASSLAGDLNYEQYF
>TRBV5-1|.|.|TRBJ2-7
TGCGCCAGCAGCTTGGGAGCGAGCTACGAGCAGTACTTC
CASSLGASYEQYF
>TRBV7-9|TRBD2|medium-sized|TRBJ2-1
TGTGCCAGCAGGCCGGGACTAGCGGGTTACAATGAGCAGTTCTTC
CASRPGLAGYNEQFF
>TRBV7-9|.|.|TRBJ1-2
TGTGCCAGCAGCTTCTTCCACGAGGTTAACTATGGCTACACCTTC
CASSFFHEVNYGYTF
>TRBV6-4|TRBD1|.|TRBJ1-2
TGTGCCAGCAGTGTAACCTGGGACAGGGGGGTCCATGGCTACACCTTC
CASSVTWDRGVHGYTF
>TRBV5-1|.|.|TRBJ2-7
TGCGCCAGCAGCGACGGCCCAGGGTACGAGCAGTACTTC
CASSDGPGYEQYF
>TRBV6-5|.|.|TRBJ1-1
TGTGCCAGCACCCCCGATCGGGGCACTGAAGCTTTCTTT
CASTPDRGTEAFF
>TRBV6-5|TRBD2|.|TRBJ2-7
TGTGCCAGCACGGGAGGGCGGGACTACGCCTACGAGCAGTACTTC
CASTGGRDYAYEQYF
>TRBV5-4|.|.|TRBJ1-6
TGTGCCAGCAGCTTGGAGATAGGGGAAAAATATTCACCCCTCCACTTT
CASSLEIGEKYSPLHF
>TRBV5-1|TRBD2|.|TRBJ2-1
TGCGCCAGCAGCTTGGATACTAGCGGATACAATGAGCAGTTCTTC
CASSLDTSGYNEQFF
>TRBV29-1|.|.|TRBJ2-7
TGCAGCGTCACATCCCCCGGGACATCTTACGAGCAGTACTTC
CSVTSPGTSYEQYF
>TRBV5-1|TRBD2|.|TRBJ2-7
TGCGCCAGCAGCTTGGGGCTAGCGGGAGGGGTAAACGAGCAGTACTTC
CASSLGLAGGVNEQYF
>TRBV4-1|TRBD2|.|TRBJ2-1
TGCGCCAGCAGCCGGACTAGTGGTTACCATGAGCAGTTCTTC
CASSRTSGYHEQFF
>TRBV18|.|.|TRBJ1-6
TGTGCCAGCTCACCACCGGAGCCCGGGTCACCCCTCCACTTT
CASSPPEPGSPLHF
>TRBV5-6|TRBD1|.|TRBJ1-1
TGTGCCAGCAGCTCGGACAGGGTAAGGACTGAAGCTTTCTTT
CASSSDRVRTEAFF
>TRBV19|TRBD1|.|TRBJ2-2
TGTGCCAGCAGAAACAGGGGCTTAACGGACACCGGGGAGCTGTTTTTT
CASRNRGLTDTGELFF
>TRBV4-2|.|.|TRBJ1-6
TGTGCCAGCAGCCAAGACGGTCTGAGCTCCTATAATTCACCCCTCCACTTT
CASSQDGLSSYNSPLHF
>TRBV6-6|.|.|TRBJ1-1
TGTGCCAGCAGACACCAGGATGAAGCTTTCTTT
CASRHQDEAFF
>TRBV29-1|.|.|TRBJ1-1
TGCAGCGTTGAAGATCTCGTAGAAGATTTCTTT
CSVEDLVEDFF
>TRBV30|TRBD2|.|TRBJ2-5
TGTGCCTGGAGTACACTAGCGGAGACCCAGTACTTC
CAWSTLAETQYF
>TRBV6-5|.|.|TRBJ1-1
TGTGCCAGCACCCAATACGAGATGGACACTGAAGCTTTCTTT
CASTQYEMDTEAFF
>TRBV2|.|.|TRBJ2-5
TGTGTTAGCACAGGGACGGGAGAGACCCAGTACTTC
CVSTGTGETQYF
>TRBV7-3|TRBD1|.|TRBJ2-5
TGTGCCAGCAGCCGAACAGGGGGCAGGGAGACCCAGTACTTC
CASSRTGGRETQYF
>TRBV15|.|.|TRBJ2-7
TGTGCCACCAGCAGAGATCGACAGCCCACCTACGAGCAGTACTTC
CATSRDRQPTYEQYF
>TRBV6-5|.|.|TRBJ2-5
TGTGCCAGCAGTTACCGGGCAGGGGAAGAGACCCAGTACTTC
CASSYRAGEETQYF
>TRBV9|.|.|TRBJ2-7
TGTGCCAGCAGCGTAGGACAGCCCGACGAGCAGTACTTC
CASSVGQPDEQYF
>TRBV5-1|.|.|TRBJ2-5
TGCGCCAGCAGCTTAGTCACAGGGAAAGAGACCCAGTACTTC
CASSLVTGKETQYF